There are a few counts of the clone carrying this T cell receptor (beta chain). This CDR3 comprises 15 residues. Germline V gene lookup returns CDR1 LNHDA and CDR2 SQIVND (reference sequence). J lost 6 bases, V lost 6 bases, and 13 bases had no gene match. The entry originates in a study of Graves' ophthalmopathy and Graves' hyperthyroidism. People with hyperthyroidism were aged 18 to 65 and newly diagnosed, under 2 months' duration. Clinicians made diagnoses from clinical symptoms, serum thyroxine, TRAb, thyroid ultrasound and orbital computed tomography. Amplified material comprised TCR beta CDR3 regions derived from RNA transcripts. Second-round multiplex PCR came after first-round RT-PCR with HTBI primers. TCRdb recomputed calls from the multiplex PCR reads with MiXCR, one row per CDR3 protein. The sample lists 1 million to 1.3 million distinct CDR3 sequences; approximately 35% were seen once.

The source material was peripheral blood or thyroid tissue (not recorded which). The chain employs TRBV19 and TRBJ2-7; TRBD1 matches 8 bases. The sequence came from an adult man with Graves' hyperthyroidism. The CDR3 loop reads CASSLLGQGSGEQYF. The CDR3 DNA follows: TGTGCCAGTAGCCTCCTCGGACAGGGTTCAGGCGAGCAGTACTTC.